The following is a T cell receptor (beta chain) sequence with its context. The antigen is unknown. The library was made from cDNA and included unique molecular identifiers. About 500,000 cDNA molecules were obtained per 1 to 10 million input T cells. A single record per CDR3 protein comes from TCRdb applying MiXCR to the PCR reads. The sample has around 700,000 distinct CDR3 sequences; roughly three fifths are singletons. Germline CDR1 and CDR2: SGDLS and YYNGEE. The V end was cut by 0 bases, the J end by 4 bases, with 17 bases between. The CDR3 consists of 17 residues. This specimen belongs to a study of post-analysis software for immune sequencing data. General study findings and limits: TRBV segments more frequent in patients than in controls numbered several and included TRBV5-6, TRBV5-1 and TRBV20-1.

The V and J genes are TRBV9 and TRBJ2-1; TRBD2 might be the D (6 bases). Specimen: blood. The receptor was isolated from a girl aged 2 to 9 with multiple sclerosis. The CDR3, as DNA: TGTGCCAGCAGCGTAGGGGGGGACTTAAGGTATTACAATGAGCAGTTCTTC. Encoded protein: CASSVGGDLRYYNEQFF. Filled out from reference TRBV9 and TRBJ2-1, the complete variable domain reads DSGVTQTPKHLITATGQRVTLRCSPRSGDLSVYWYQQSLDQGLQFLIQYYNGEERAKGNILERFSAQQFPDLHSELNLSSLELGDSALYFCASSVGGDLRYYNEQFFGPGTRLTVL.